The 17 T cell receptor beta chains below were found in one sample sequenced in a study of beta chain features in type 1 diabetes. Isolated RNA was reverse transcribed in full, so expressed TCRB transcripts were sequenced. The data were produced by immunoSEQ multiplex PCR, yet TCRdb's version contains in-frame clones alone and is incomplete. The sample includes roughly 370,000 clones, 14% of them seen just once. The sequencing input was naive CD4+ T cells from blood. These receptors all stem from a man aged 25 to 40 in good health.

This clone was detected only a few times. The chain carries TRBV4-3 and TRBJ2-5, with D uncertain. Germline lookup yields CDR1 LGHNA and CDR2 YSLEER. The CDR3 is made up of 13 amino acids. The V end was cut by 3 bases, the J end by 5 bases, with 10 bases between. The CDR3 nucleotides are TGCGCCAGCAGCCAGGCACTGCTGGAGACCCAGTACTTC. Protein product: CASSQALLETQYF.

This clone was recorded a few times. V is TRBV2 and J is TRBJ2-1, with TRBD2 matching 7 bases. The CDR3 covers 15 residues. In germline, CDR1 is SNHLY, CDR2 FYNNEI. The V segment lost 1 base and the J segment 3 bases; nucleotides outside the gene matches: 3. DNA of the CDR3: TGTGCCAGCAGTGAAGTGGCGGGGGACTACAATGAGCAGTTCTTC. Its protein is CASSEVAGDYNEQFF.

The CDR3 nucleotides are TGCGCCAGCAGCTTACCGTCCCAGGGATGGGGGACAGATACGCAGTATTTT. Translated, it gives CASSLPSQGWGTDTQYF. This chain uses TRBV5-1 with TRBJ2-3, with D perhaps being TRBD1 or TRBD2 (5 bases each). Germline V gene lookup returns CDR1 SGHRS and CDR2 YFSETQ. CDR3 size: 17 residues. The germline V and J ends were trimmed by 2 bases and 3 bases, with 19 bases remaining between them.

The chain links TRBV18 to TRBJ2-6; 7 positions agree with TRBD2. The germline gives CDR1 KGHSH, CDR2 LQKENI. The CDR3 loop spans 21 amino acids. The J segment lost 0 bases and the V segment lost 4 bases, leaving 18 bases of the junction unmatched. For the CDR3, the DNA is TGTGCCAGCTCACTCAACAAAAGGTGGCTAGCGGAACTCTCTGGGGCCAACGTCCTGACTTTC. This codes for CASSLNKRWLAELSGANVLTF.

This clone was picked up a small number of times. The chain couples TRBV5-1 to TRBJ2-3, with D unresolved. The V end was cut by 4 bases, the J end by 2 bases, with 14 bases between. The CDR3 loop spans 15 amino acids. Germline V CDR1 and CDR2: SGHRS, YFSETQ. The CDR3 reads CASSPLSPITDTQYF. CDR3 sequence (DNA): TGCGCCAGCAGCCCACTCTCGCCCATCACAGATACGCAGTATTTT.

This clone was picked up a small number of times. The chain uses TRBV19 and TRBJ1-2; D is uncertain. Germline CDR1 LNHDA, CDR2 SQIVND (reference sequence). The CDR3 length is 12 residues. V lost 4 bases, J lost 8 bases, and 11 bases lay in between. This CDR3 is CASSTGPEGYTF. DNA for the CDR3: TGTGCCAGTAGTACGGGCCCAGAGGGCTACACCTTC.

This clone was counted only a few times. The V gene is TRBV10-3, the J gene TRBJ2-1; 7 bases agree with TRBD2. The V gene end was trimmed by 6 bases and the J gene end by 5 bases; junction bases not matched to a gene: 13. This CDR3 has 16 amino acids. Germline lookup yields CDR1 ENHRY and CDR2 SYGVKD. In DNA form, the CDR3 reads TGTGCCATCAGGCAGGGTAAAGCGGGGAATAACAATGAGCAGTTCTTC. It is translated as CAIRQGKAGNNNEQFF.

The CDR3 loop is CASSEAPGQGNYNSPLHF. The CDR3 DNA is TGTGCCAGCAGTGAAGCGCCCGGGCAGGGCAACTATAATTCACCCCTCCACTTT. This chain connects TRBV2 to TRBJ1-6; D is perhaps TRBD1 (5 bases). The germline V gene has CDR1 SNHLY and CDR2 FYNNEI. V lost 0 bases to trimming and J lost 3 bases, with 15 bases between them. The CDR3 contains 18 residues.

This clone was recorded a few times. The chain employs TRBV29-1 and TRBJ2-3; the match to TRBD2 covers 10 bases. Germline CDR1 is SQVTM and CDR2 is ANQGSEA. This CDR3 is 14 amino acids long. J gave up 9 bases and V 3 bases, and 9 bases lay outside the gene matches. Written as DNA, the CDR3 is TGCAGCGTTGACCCTAGCGGGAGTCGGACGACGCAGTATTTT. Amino acid sequence: CSVDPSGSRTTQYF.

This clone came up a few times. The CDR3 spells CASSDQRPNYGYTF. The CDR3 DNA reads TGTGCCAGCAGTGACCAGAGACCTAACTATGGCTACACCTTC. The chain recombines TRBV2 with TRBJ1-2, with unresolved D. The germline V gene encodes CDR1 SNHLY and CDR2 FYNNEI. V was cut by 3 bases and J by 0 bases, with 8 bases left in between. This CDR3 contains 14 residues.

The chain has TRBV2 and TRBJ2-1; 8 nucleotides match TRBD2. There are 16 residues in the CDR3. Looked up from germline, CDR1 is SNHLY and CDR2 is FYNNEI. V lost 6 bases and J lost 4; bases outside the gene matches: 11. The CDR3 loop reads CASRDSWAGGYNEQFF. DNA for the CDR3: TGTGCCAGCAGGGATTCCTGGGCGGGAGGTTACAATGAGCAGTTCTTC.

The chain links TRBV5-4 to TRBJ1-1, with D uncertain. The CDR3 covers 15 residues. Germline values: CDR1 SGHNT, CDR2 YYREEE (reference sequence). Trimming removed 4 bases at V and 5 bases at J, with 18 bases between. The CDR3 DNA is TGTGCCAGCAGCAGACCTTTGGGGTGGAAGACTGAAGCTTTCTTT. Residues: CASSRPLGWKTEAFF.

The chain combines TRBV30 with TRBJ1-1, with D possibly being TRBD1 (6 bases). The CDR3 has 14 residues. Per the germline V gene, CDR1 is GTSNPN and CDR2 is SVGIG (reference sequence). The germline V and J ends were trimmed by 4 bases and 1 base, with 13 bases remaining between them. CDR3 DNA: TGTGCCTGGAACAGGGCCATGCAGAACACTGAAGCTTTCTTT. Translated: CAWNRAMQNTEAFF.

V and J are TRBV18 and TRBJ1-1; tentatively, D is TRBD1 (6 bases). Germline loops: CDR1 KGHSH, CDR2 LQKENI. Trimming removed 4 bases at V and 6 bases at J, with 9 bases between. The CDR3 length is 12 residues. CDR3 in amino acids: CASSLKGAEAFF. CDR3 nucleotide sequence: TGTGCCAGCTCACTAAAGGGGGCTGAAGCTTTCTTT. The full variable domain, in which reference TRBV18 and TRBJ1-1 provide the parts outside the CDR3, is NAGVMQNPRHLVRRRGQEARLRCSPMKGHSHVYWYRQLPEEGLKFMVYLQKENIIDESGMPKERFSAEFPKEGPSILRIQQVVRGDSAAYFCASSLKGAEAFFGQGTRLTVV.

This chain connects TRBV25-1 to TRBJ1-1; D gene ambiguous. Trimming removed 2 bases at V and 6 bases at J, with 4 bases between. This CDR3 contains 11 residues. CDR1 and CDR2 (germline): MGHDK, SYGVNS. The CDR3 region is CASSELSEAFF. The DNA of the CDR3 is TGTGCCAGCAGTGAACTGTCTGAAGCTTTCTTT.

This CDR3 is CSAIPGGEQFF. The CDR3 coding sequence is TGCAGTGCTATCCCAGGGGGCGAGCAGTTCTTC. V is TRBV20-1 and J is TRBJ2-1, with 8 bases aligning to TRBD1. CDR1 is DFQATT, CDR2 SNEGSKA, per germline (reference sequence). The CDR3 consists of 11 residues. The ends lost 4 bases at V and 10 bases at J; junction bases unmatched: 3.

This clone showed up just a few times. The chain is built from TRBV11-2 and TRBJ2-3; D gene uncertain. With 1 base removed from V and 4 bases from J, the gap between germline ends came to 9 bases. CDR3 size: 14 residues. From germline, CDR1 is SGHAT and CDR2 FQNNGV. This CDR3 reads CASSLALAADTQYF. Here the CDR3 DNA reads TGTGCCAGCAGCTTAGCGCTCGCGGCAGATACGCAGTATTTT.